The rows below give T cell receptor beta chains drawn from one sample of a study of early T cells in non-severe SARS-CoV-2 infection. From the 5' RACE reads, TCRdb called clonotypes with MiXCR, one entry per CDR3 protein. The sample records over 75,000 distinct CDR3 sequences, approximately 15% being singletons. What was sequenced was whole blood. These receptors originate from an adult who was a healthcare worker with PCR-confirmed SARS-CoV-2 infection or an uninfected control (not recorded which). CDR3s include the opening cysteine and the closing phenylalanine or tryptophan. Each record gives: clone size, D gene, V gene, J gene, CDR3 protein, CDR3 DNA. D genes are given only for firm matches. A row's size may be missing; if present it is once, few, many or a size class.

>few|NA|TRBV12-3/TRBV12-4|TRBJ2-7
CASSFFSSSYEQYF
TGTGCCAGCAGTTTCTTTTCCAGCTCCTACGAGCAGTACTTC
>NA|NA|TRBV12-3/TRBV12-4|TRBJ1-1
CASSLAQTGTEAFF
TGTGCCAGCAGTTTAGCGCAAACGGGCACTGAAGCTTTCTTT
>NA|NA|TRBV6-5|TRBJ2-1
CASSLPGQEQFF
TGTGCCAGCAGTCTGCCCGGCCAAGAGCAGTTCTTC
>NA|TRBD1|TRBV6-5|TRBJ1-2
CASSPHSTGSYGYTF
TGTGCCAGCAGTCCCCACTCGACAGGGAGCTATGGCTACACCTTC
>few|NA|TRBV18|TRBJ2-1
CASGRQYNEQFF
TGTGCCAGCGGGAGACAATACAATGAGCAGTTCTTC
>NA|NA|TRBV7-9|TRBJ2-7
CASSLLGVGPLSRRIYEQYF
TGTGCCAGCAGCTTATTGGGCGTGGGACCCCTCTCGAGAAGGATTTACGAGCAGTACTTC
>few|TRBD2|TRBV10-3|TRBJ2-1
CASLAGEFNEQFF
TGTGCCAGCCTAGCGGGAGAATTCAATGAGCAGTTCTTC
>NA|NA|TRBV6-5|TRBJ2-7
CASSYRSEQYF
TGTGCCAGCAGTTACCGGAGCGAGCAGTACTTC
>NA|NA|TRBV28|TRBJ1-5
CASRLDNSNQPQHF
TGTGCCAGCAGACTTGACAATAGCAATCAGCCCCAGCATTTT
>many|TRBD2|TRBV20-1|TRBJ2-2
CSARAGADTGELFF
TGCAGTGCGAGAGCGGGAGCTGACACCGGGGAGCTGTTTTTT
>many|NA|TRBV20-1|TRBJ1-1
CSARVNEIDTEAFF
TGCAGTGCTAGAGTCAACGAAATCGACACTGAAGCTTTCTTT